Here is one T cell receptor beta chain with its context. This clone was counted once. Which antigen it targets is not known. No base qualities exist here, and no much larger clone lies one base off it. This sample is drawn from a study of T cell responses to AZD1222 COVID-19 vaccine (dated by TCRdb to about 2021). Broadly, across the study: AZD1222 recipients with second doses at about 4 weeks or about 12 weeks were pooled, because spike-specific TCR depth and breadth did not differ between schedules. Trial participants were enrolled by age into 18-55, 56-69 and 70-plus year subgroups, with about 150, 28 and 57 TCR-sequenced participants respectively. A total of just over 230 trial participants underwent TCR sequencing, of whom 200 to 220 had received two doses of AZD1222 and 26 had received two doses of the MenACWY control vaccine.

The paper as a whole reports these results and caveats: Participants were mostly white British, with more females than males. The authors suggested clonal diversity may have been underestimated. The whole spike protein was spanned by vaccine-associated CD4 TCRs, and dominant responses were seen in regions 160-218 and 743-854. Conclusions about previously exposed vaccinees are limited because only six or seven AZD1222 recipients were SARS-CoV-2 seropositive at baseline. Nearly half of unique spike-specific TCRs reportedly recognized epitopes outside regions mutated in the B.1.351 and B.1.1.7 variants. In the small 56-69-year group, the increase in depth fell short of significance, most likely because of low power. A significant rise in spike-specific TCR breadth and depth was observed after two AZD1222 doses relative to day 0 and relative to MenACWY recipients. Because no day 14 peak-response samples were available, the repertoires could be characterized only after the peak T cell response.

The CDR3 regions of human TCRbeta chains were subjected to immunosequencing. In the source study's methods: TCRs in the repertoires were matched against a reference library of SARS-CoV-2-specific TCRs that had been generated with the MIRA antigen-specificity platform. Breadth was defined as the fraction of unique TCRs that were SARS-CoV-2-associated. Depth was defined as the fraction of total T cells that were SARS-CoV-2-associated. Using the MIRA data, each spike-specific TCR was assigned both to the spike region to which the TCR was reactive and to a CD4 or CD8 class. Log10-transformed breadth and depth values were compared by one-way ANOVA with Sidak's multiple comparisons tests. Entries here come from immuneACCESS through TCRdb and include only in-frame sequences with V and J called. Some clones fail to appear in such tables; in the studies checked, an unresolved V gene covers under half of the shortfall, and the cause of the remainder is unknown. The V and J calls and clone size were taken over from that table, and D and trimming were inferred from the DNA. The sample contains some 150,000 clones, roughly nine tenths of them found a single time. Of the sample, 1.5% to 2% falls within the top ten clones.

The junction shows trimming of 4 bases on V and 3 bases on J, and the gene matches do not reach 2 bases of it. The CDR3 spans 15 residues, from the cysteine through the phenylalanine. Left in the record is the CDR3 DNA by itself, 45 bases read in frame from the first base. CDR1 and CDR2, per the germline V gene, are MDHEN and SYDVKM. The time point label, as the study defines it: baseline before first vaccination. Vaccinee samples were obtained from the UK trials COV001 and COV002, which included a single-blind randomized controlled phase 2/3 trial of AZD1222 (ChAdOx1 nCoV-19) in healthy adults. Trial participant PBMC samples were collected at day 0 and day 28 after the second dose for TCRbeta chain sequencing.

The chain couples TRBV28 to TRBJ2-7; 14 bases in between match TRBD2. The sequencing used peripheral blood, collected on day 0 of AZD1222 vaccination. This TCR came from an adult in good health. This receptor carries the CDR3 CASSYGLAGGYEQYF. The DNA sequence is TGTGCCAGCAGTTACGGACTAGCGGGAGGCTACGAGCAGTACTTC.